The clone carrying this TCR beta chain showed up many times. The antigen is not known. TCRdb redid the calling of the reads with MiXCR, one entry per CDR3 protein. Here the sample spans 640,000 or so distinct CDR3 sequences, roughly 33% being singletons. The germline gives CDR1 LNHDA, CDR2 SQIVND (reference sequence). V gave up 3 bases and J gave up 2 bases, with 11 bases separating them. The CDR3 has 15 residues. These data are taken from a study of T cell repertoires in cytomegalovirus infection. This TCR was sampled from a human donor in good health (CMV status not recorded). Some clones in this sample may be carry-over from other donors' samples. V and J are TRBV19 and TRBJ1-5; D might be TRBD1 (5 bases). The sequencing used cultured PBMCs, collected from culture after CMV antigen stimulation. The CDR3 loop reads CASSIKGSGNQPQHF. In nucleotides, the CDR3 is TGTGCCAGTAGTATTAAGGGGTCGGGCAATCAGCCCCAGCATTTT.